A selection of T cell receptor beta chains follows, all from one sample in a study of blood T cell repertoires in COVID-19. Generated by immunoSEQ multiplex PCR, the TCRdb table keeps only in-frame clones and is missing some. This sample has about 4,300 clones, with 70% to 85% found just once. The sample taken for sequencing was peripheral blood. These TCRs come from a human donor with active or convalescent COVID-19. The donor label of this sample is uncertain. Both conserved end residues are trimmed from each CDR3. A D gene is named only where the DNA matches it firmly. Only some rows state a clone size, as once, few, many or a class for expanded clones.

D,V,J,size,CDR3
TRBD1,TRBV5-4,TRBJ1-1,NA,ASSPKPGQGVNTEAF
NA,TRBV29-1,TRBJ1-2,few,SVEDRPYNYGYT
NA,TRBV30,TRBJ2-3,NA,ALESLSTDTQY
TRBD1,TRBV5-1,TRBJ1-6,NA,ASKNLQGGGNNSPLH
TRBD2,TRBV7-2,TRBJ2-1,few,ASSSGRATYNEQF
TRBD2,TRBV7-3,TRBJ2-3,medium-sized,ASSVAGTTSTDTQY
TRBD2,TRBV27,TRBJ2-3,NA,ASSLNAGVRDTQY
TRBD2,TRBV7-2,TRBJ2-7,NA,ASSLQAGEFREQY
TRBD2,TRBV19,TRBJ2-3,NA,ASSTGTSRTTQY
NA,TRBV7-9,TRBJ1-2,NA,ASSDGGAGAYGYT
NA,TRBV2,TRBJ2-2,NA,ASSDPPGELF
TRBD2,TRBV19,TRBJ2-1,NA,ASSGRYNEQF
NA,TRBV20-1,TRBJ1-2,NA,SARDTGGYT
TRBD2,TRBV4-1,TRBJ2-1,NA,ASSQLAGNEQF
TRBD2,TRBV11-2,TRBJ2-1,NA,ASSLVAGTHNEQF
TRBD2,TRBV24-1,TRBJ2-3,NA,ATSDPGLAGGKPDTQY
TRBD1,TRBV5-6,TRBJ2-5,once,ASSLGTGGQGETQY
NA,TRBV13,TRBJ1-1,NA,ASSLQAANTEAF
TRBD2,TRBV7-2,TRBJ2-5,NA,ASSWSSGRTQETQY
TRBD1,TRBV19,TRBJ2-7,NA,ASSRTGKDEQY
NA,TRBV19,TRBJ2-5,NA,ASGPGWGETQY
TRBD1,TRBV5-3,TRBJ2-2,NA,ARSPGQGAAGELF
NA,TRBV12-3/TRBV12-4,TRBJ2-7,NA,ASSPAGYEQY
TRBD2,TRBV27,TRBJ2-2,hyperexpanded,ASRLPGLANTGELF
NA,TRBV25-1,TRBJ2-5,NA,ASSGTGTQETQY
NA,TRBV30,TRBJ1-5,once,AWRPKRQISNQPQH
TRBD2,TRBV15,TRBJ2-3,once,ATSREGTRASTDTQY
NA,TRBV5-1,TRBJ2-5,NA,ASSFGEETQY
NA,TRBV6-2/TRBV6-3,TRBJ1-2,NA,ASSSGYGYT
TRBD2,TRBV7-3,TRBJ2-1,NA,ASSPYGLWTSGRNEQF
TRBD2,TRBV11-3,TRBJ2-5,NA,ASSLAGGIETQY
NA,TRBV18,TRBJ1-2,NA,ASSPSRGTAPLGYT
NA,TRBV19,TRBJ2-2,NA,ASSIVRVNTGELF
TRBD1,TRBV7-3,TRBJ2-1,NA,ASSSQGDEQF
NA,TRBV11-2,TRBJ2-5,NA,ASSMGLKETQY
TRBD2,TRBV19,TRBJ2-5,NA,ASSIKAGETQY
NA,TRBV4-3,TRBJ2-7,few,ASSQDTSRQEQY
TRBD2,TRBV7-9,TRBJ2-4,few,ASRPPREGGGKNIQY
NA,TRBV11-1,TRBJ2-5,NA,ASSLAGWRVRETQY
TRBD1,TRBV6-6,TRBJ2-5,NA,ASSSTGQEETQY
NA,TRBV6-5,TRBJ2-3,NA,ATQMIVGADTQY
TRBD2,TRBV11-2,TRBJ2-1,NA,ASSSPGGKQF
NA,TRBV6-6,TRBJ1-3,NA,ASSYPLTGTIY
NA,TRBV21-1,TRBJ2-2,once,ASSPWGAGQHTGELF
NA,TRBV30,TRBJ2-2,NA,AWSVGRFDTGELF
NA,TRBV7-2,TRBJ2-1,NA,ASSLQRAAYNEQF
NA,TRBV9,TRBJ2-5,few,ASSVGWEAQETQY
NA,TRBV19,TRBJ1-5,NA,ASSTGVRQPQH
TRBD2,TRBV9,TRBJ2-5,NA,ASSPRGDQETQY
TRBD1,TRBV5-1,TRBJ2-2,NA,ASRAGQGRTGELF